This entry lists 25 T cell receptor beta chains sequenced from one sample in a study of cytomegalovirus exposure and HLA in healthy donors. Measured with immunoSEQ multiplex PCR; TCRdb has only the in-frame clones, and not every one. Among about 140,000 clones, roughly nine tenths were seen once, and the ten largest hold under 3%. Source material: PBMCs. The receptor source for this set is a man aged 18 to 30 in good health and CMV-seronegative.

This clone was observed a few times. The chain carries TRBV19 and TRBJ2-5; 7 bases align to TRBD2. Trimming took 7 bases from V and 1 from J; bases not matched to a gene: 6. The length of the CDR3 is 14 residues. The germline gives CDR1 LNHDA, CDR2 SQIVND (reference sequence). The chain's CDR3 is CASTPSGAQETQYF. The CDR3 region has the DNA TGTGCCAGTACCCCTAGCGGAGCCCAAGAGACCCAGTACTTC. The full variable domain, in which reference TRBV19 and TRBJ2-5 provide the parts outside the CDR3, is DGGITQSPKYLFRKEGQNVTLSCEQNLNHDAMYWYRQDPGQGLRLIYYSQIVNDFQKGDIAEGYSVSREKKESFPLTVTSAQKNPTAFYLCASTPSGAQETQYFGPGTRLLVL.

This chain connects TRBV18 to TRBJ2-7, with D tentatively TRBD1 (6 bases). This CDR3 region has 16 residues. Germline V gene lookup returns CDR1 KGHSH and CDR2 LQKENI. The V gene lost 4 bases and the J gene lost 1 base, with 17 bases spanning the gap. Here the CDR3 DNA reads TGTGCCAGCTCACTCACCCCCGGGACAACTTCCTACGAGCAGTACTTC. As protein: CASSLTPGTTSYEQYF.

This chain connects TRBV10-3 to TRBJ2-5, with TRBD1 identical over 7 bases. The CDR3 is made up of 13 amino acids. Germline values: CDR1 ENHRY, CDR2 SYGVKD. The ends lost 8 bases at V and 2 bases at J; junction bases unmatched: 5. DNA of the CDR3: TGTGCCATCCGAAACAGGGGTCAAGAGACCCAGTACTTC. Its translation is CAIRNRGQETQYF.

The chain uses TRBV28 and TRBJ2-1, with D maybe TRBD2 (7 bases). Germline V gene data show CDR1 as MDHEN and CDR2 as SYDVKM. V lost 4 bases and J lost 5, with 18 bases in between. This CDR3 has 16 residues. This CDR3 reads CASSSAGGPYHNEQFF. As DNA, the CDR3 is TGTGCCAGCAGTTCGGCCGGGGGGCCCTACCACAATGAGCAGTTCTTC.

The gene calls are TRBV15 and TRBJ2-7; 12 bases are a match to TRBD2. J was trimmed by 2 bases and V by 5 bases; bases with no gene match: 4. This CDR3 comprises 15 residues. Germline V gives CDR1 LNHNV, CDR2 YYDKDF (reference sequence). Here the CDR3 reads CATSLGLAGTYEQYF. The CDR3 bases are TGTGCCACCAGCCTCGGACTAGCGGGGACCTACGAGCAGTACTTC. The full variable domain, in which reference TRBV15 and TRBJ2-7 provide the parts outside the CDR3, is DAMVIQNPRYQVTQFGKPVTLSCSQTLNHNVMYWYQQKSSQAPKLLFHYYDKDFNNEADTPDNFQSRRPNTSFCFLDIRSPGLGDTAMYLCATSLGLAGTYEQYFGPGTRLTVT.

V gene TRBV4-3 combines with J gene TRBJ2-1; 8 bases are shared with TRBD1. This CDR3 contains 16 residues. Germline V gene lookup returns CDR1 LGHNA and CDR2 YSLEER. After removal of 0 bases from V and 3 bases from J, the junction contained 4 bases not matched to a gene. CDR3 DNA sequence: TGCGCCAGCAGCCAAGACCGGGACAGGATCTACAATGAGCAGTTCTTC. Its protein is CASSQDRDRIYNEQFF.

The rearrangement joins TRBV5-1 to TRBJ1-3, with D perhaps matching TRBD1 (6 bases). This CDR3 has 15 amino acids. Germline V gene lookup returns CDR1 SGHRS and CDR2 YFSETQ. V was cut by 0 bases and J by 5 bases, with 12 bases left in between. CDR3 protein: CASSLARDKRNTIYF. DNA of the CDR3: TGCGCCAGCAGCTTGGCCAGGGACAAAAGAAACACCATATATTTT.

This chain joins TRBV27 and TRBJ2-7; D call uncertain. The CDR3 loop spans 14 amino acids. CDR1 is MNHEY, CDR2 SMNVEV, per germline (reference sequence). V was shortened by 6 bases and J by 0 bases, with 12 bases between the two germline ends. CDR3 region: CASSKNTVSYEQYF. Here the CDR3 DNA reads TGTGCCAGCAGCAAGAACACAGTCTCCTACGAGCAGTACTTC.

The rearrangement uses TRBV5-1 and TRBJ2-3; perhaps TRBD1 as D (6 bases). The V end was cut by 2 bases, the J end by 4 bases, with 11 bases between. The CDR3 totals 14 residues. The germline V gene encodes CDR1 SGHRS and CDR2 YFSETQ. The CDR3 protein is CASSLGQPSDTQYF. The DNA for the CDR3 is TGCGCCAGCAGCTTAGGACAGCCATCAGATACGCAGTATTTT.

This clone was seen a single time. The chain combines TRBV7-8 with TRBJ2-1; 8 positions match TRBD2. V lost 8 bases and J lost 2; bases outside the gene matches: 8. This CDR3 is built from 15 residues. Germline-derived CDR1 and CDR2 are SGHVS and FQNEAQ. CDR3 loop: CASVTLAGAYNEQFF. The DNA for the CDR3 is TGTGCCAGCGTAACCCTAGCGGGTGCCTACAATGAGCAGTTCTTC.

This clone was seen only a few times. The chain joins TRBV6-5 to TRBJ1-1; 7 bases map to TRBD1. V lost 4 bases to trimming and J lost 1 base; unmatched junction nucleotides: 9. The CDR3 length is 16 residues. Germline V gene data show CDR1 as MNHEY and CDR2 as SVGAGI. The CDR3 DNA reads as TGTGCCAGCAGTTTCTCAAGGGGGCCGAAGAACACTGAAGCTTTCTTT. Translation gives CASSFSRGPKNTEAFF.

The V and J genes are TRBV9 and TRBJ2-5; tentatively, D is TRBD2 (5 bases). There are 13 residues in the CDR3. V was clipped by 0 bases and J by 5 bases, with 8 bases between them. Germline V gene sequence: CDR1 SGDLS, CDR2 YYNGEE. The CDR3 nucleotides are TGTGCCAGCAGCGTAGTCCCGGGGGAGACCCAGTACTTC. This translates into CASSVVPGETQYF. The variable domain in full, completed from reference TRBV9 and TRBJ2-5, reads DSGVTQTPKHLITATGQRVTLRCSPRSGDLSVYWYQQSLDQGLQFLIQYYNGEERAKGNILERFSAQQFPDLHSELNLSSLELGDSALYFCASSVVPGETQYFGPGTRLLVL.

V and J are TRBV27 and TRBJ1-5; D ambiguous. The CDR3 consists of 14 residues. V was clipped by 2 bases and J by 5 bases, with 10 bases between them. Germline loops: CDR1 MNHEY, CDR2 SMNVEV (reference sequence). As DNA, the CDR3 is TGTGCCAGCAGTTTAGTAGGAGGTTATCAGCCCCAGCATTTT. Amino acid sequence: CASSLVGGYQPQHF.

The count of this clone is one. The CDR3 sequence: CASSLQGHSTDGYEQYF. The DNA for the CDR3 is TGTGCCAGCAGCTTACAGGGACATTCTACCGACGGCTACGAGCAGTACTTC. The chain has TRBV5-4 and TRBJ2-7; a weak D match, TRBD1 (6 bases). The CDR3 runs to 17 residues. The germline CDR1 and CDR2 sequences are SGHNT and YYREEE (reference sequence). The V end was cut by 2 bases, the J end by 3 bases, with 21 bases between.

This sequence joins TRBV25-1 and TRBJ1-6, with D maybe TRBD1 (6 bases). Germline V lookup: CDR1 MGHDK, CDR2 SYGVNS. This CDR3 is built from 13 residues. V was trimmed by 5 bases and J by 7 bases, leaving 9 bases between them. The CDR3 DNA reads TGTGCCAGCAGTTTGACAGGAAATTCACCCCTCCACTTT. Amino acid sequence: CASSLTGNSPLHF.

The chain combines TRBV6-1 with TRBJ2-3; 8 positions match TRBD2. The CDR3 loop spans 17 amino acids. Germline assignment: CDR1 MNHNS and CDR2 SASEGT. Unmatched junction bases numbered 7, after V lost 2 bases and J lost 0 bases. The CDR3 protein is CASSESVRGGSTDTQYF. The CDR3 DNA follows: TGTGCCAGCAGTGAAAGCGTCCGGGGGGGCAGCACAGATACGCAGTATTTT.

The chain's CDR3 is CASSLFTRANYGYTF. CDR3 nucleotide sequence: TGTGCCAGCAGCCTATTCACCAGGGCCAACTATGGCTACACCTTC. This chain links TRBV9 with TRBJ1-2; maybe TRBD1 (5 bases). Germline-derived CDR1 and CDR2 are SGDLS and YYNGEE. V lost 4 bases and J lost 2, with 15 bases in between. The CDR3 sequence is 15 residues long.

The rearrangement uses TRBV18 and TRBJ2-1; 7 nucleotides agree with TRBD2. Per germline, CDR1 KGHSH and CDR2 LQKENI. The CDR3 covers 15 residues. The ends lost 6 bases at V and 0 bases at J; junction bases unmatched: 5. CDR3 DNA sequence: TGTGCCAGCTCCCCCGGGGGGAGCTCCTACAATGAGCAGTTCTTC. Protein product: CASSPGGSSYNEQFF.

The rearrangement joins TRBV4-2 to TRBJ1-2; a weak D match, TRBD1 (5 bases). CDR1 and CDR2 from the germline V gene are LGHNA and YNFKEQ. V gave up 0 bases and J gave up 8 bases, with 22 bases separating them. The CDR3 is made up of 17 amino acids. The CDR3 nucleotides read TGTGCCAGCAGCCAAGAGGAGGGGCACTCACCCCGGAAGGGCTACACCTTC. Encoded protein: CASSQEEGHSPRKGYTF.

The V and J genes are TRBV10-3 and TRBJ2-2, with D tentatively TRBD1 (5 bases). With 7 bases removed from V and 7 bases from J, the gap between germline ends came to 19 bases. The germline CDR1 and CDR2 sequences are ENHRY and SYGVKD. CDR3 length equals 15 residues. CDR3 residues: CAINRAGKVGGELFF. CDR3 coding DNA: TGTGCCATCAATCGGGCAGGGAAAGTCGGCGGGGAGCTGTTTTTT.

The gene calls are TRBV27 and TRBJ2-7; 10 nucleotides align to TRBD2. The junction had 5 bases not matched to a gene; V was cut back by 3 bases and J by 3 bases. The CDR3 extends over 15 amino acids. CDR1 and CDR2 (germline): MNHEY, SMNVEV (reference sequence). The CDR3 DNA is TGTGCCAGCAGTTTGGGGACTAGCGCCTACTACGAGCAGTACTTC. Amino acids: CASSLGTSAYYEQYF.

The chain recombines TRBV23-1 with TRBJ2-7, with a tentative D call TRBD2 (6 bases). TRBV23-1 is annotated as an ORF whose role is uncertain. The V gene lost 0 bases and the J gene lost 0 bases, with 18 bases spanning the gap. The CDR3 has 18 residues. In nucleotides, the CDR3 is TGCGCCAGCAGTCAATCTTGTTTAGCGGATCCGAGCTCCTACGAGCAGTACTTC. It codes for CASSQSCLADPSSYEQYF.

The chain combines TRBV5-6 with TRBJ2-1, with TRBD1 matching 7 bases. This CDR3 is built from 14 residues. With V trimmed by 2 bases and J by 2 bases, 1 base remained unmatched. The germline V gene encodes CDR1 SGHDT and CDR2 YYEEEE. This CDR3 is CASSFGQAYNEQFF. The CDR3, as DNA: TGTGCCAGCAGCTTCGGACAGGCCTACAATGAGCAGTTCTTC.

This clone was detected only a few times. V gene TRBV4-1 combines with J gene TRBJ2-1; 7 bases line up with TRBD2. V was clipped by 4 bases and J by 5 bases; unmatched bases: 5. Germline values: CDR1 MGHRA, CDR2 YSYEKL. The CDR3 runs 14 residues. CDR3 in amino acids: CASSPREAHNEQFF. DNA for the CDR3: TGCGCCAGCAGCCCCCGGGAGGCCCACAATGAGCAGTTCTTC.

This clone was detected a few times. This sequence joins TRBV2 and TRBJ2-2, with 9 bases identical to TRBD2. CDR1 and CDR2 (germline): SNHLY, FYNNEI. This CDR3 is built from 16 residues. J gave up 5 bases and V 5 bases, and 9 bases lay outside the gene matches. The CDR3 protein is CASSRGSGRGTGELFF. The CDR3 region has the DNA TGTGCCAGCAGTCGAGGTAGCGGGAGAGGTACCGGGGAGCTGTTTTTT.